This T cell receptor (beta chain) was observed in a study of CD8 T cells in Susac syndrome. Study details: Patients with Susac syndrome were, at the time of blood collection, therapy-naive, maintained on corticosteroids, or maintained on intravenous immunoglobulin alone.

The authors sequenced TCR beta from blood CD8+ and CD4+ T cells. With random hexamers, roughly 0.45 to 1 ug RNA was reverse transcribed. Amplification of TCR beta CDR3 was carried out by immunoSEQ multiplex PCR, which covered 54 Vbeta and 13 Jbeta segments. TCRdb processed the immunoSEQ multiplex PCR reads anew with MiXCR; each CDR3 protein has one entry. The repertoire holds over 65,000 distinct CDR3 sequences, with under 95% as singletons. Germline V gene sequence: CDR1 SGHTA, CDR2 FQGNSA. V gave up 4 bases and J gave up 0 bases, with 10 bases separating them. The CDR3 sequence is 15 residues long. The TCR was taken from a human donor with Susac syndrome. Sequencing was done on a sample of CD4+ T cells from PBMCs. The rearrangement joins TRBV7-2 to TRBJ1-5; D may be TRBD1 (6 bases). The CDR3 region is CASSWGHLSNQPQHF. DNA of the CDR3: TGTGCCAGCAGCTGGGGGCACCTTAGCAATCAGCCCCAGCATTTT. Filled out from reference TRBV7-2 and TRBJ1-5, the complete variable domain reads GAGVSQSPSNKVTEKGKDVELRCDPISGHTALYWYRQSLGQGLEFLIYFQGNSAPDKSGLPSDRFSAERTGGSVSTLTIQRTQQEDSAVYLCASSWGHLSNQPQHFGDGTRLSIL.